Described below is a single T cell receptor (beta chain) sequence and its context. Its antigen is undetermined. Clones were sequenced by immunoSEQ multiplex PCR, and TCRdb holds only the in-frame ones, with some missing. The sample shows approximately 160,000 clones, 85% to 95% of them seen only once. The data stem from a study of T cell responses to AZD1222 COVID-19 vaccine. Second-dose schedules of about 4 or about 12 weeks were combined. Germline CDR1 SGHRS, CDR2 YFSETQ. The CDR3 runs to 13 residues. V lost 4 bases and J lost 6; bases outside the gene matches: 1. Study conclusions and caveats: Among those given AZD1222, only six were seropositive at baseline. The CD4 TCRs associated with vaccination extended across spike and predominated at 160-218 and 743-854.

Sample: peripheral blood, taken 28 days after the second AZD1222 dose. This chain uses TRBV5-1 with TRBJ2-1; the match to TRBD2 covers 10 bases. The origin of this receptor is an adult who received the AZD1222 COVID-19 vaccine. The CDR3 reads CASSPSGSNEQFF. CDR3 in DNA: TGCGCCAGCAGCCCTAGCGGGAGCAATGAGCAGTTCTTC.